Below, 26 T cell receptor beta chains from the same sample are listed, as sequenced in a study of blood T cell repertoires in COVID-19. Libraries were prepared by immunoSEQ multiplex PCR; TCRdb keeps only in-frame clonotypes and omits some of them. The sample records around 68,000 clones, roughly 87% being singletons. Sequenced material: peripheral blood. Receptors originate from a man at least 80 years old with acute or convalescent COVID-19.

The chain links TRBV6-1 to TRBJ2-7, with TRBD2 matching 15 bases. This CDR3 spans 15 amino acids. Germline CDR1 reads MNHNS; CDR2 reads SASEGT. Trimming removed 3 bases from V and 4 bases from J; junction bases left unmatched: 1. The CDR3 loop is CASSEGLAGGYEQYF. The CDR3 coding sequence is TGTGCCAGCAGTGAGGGACTAGCGGGGGGTTACGAGCAGTACTTC.

The chain is built from TRBV5-1 and TRBJ1-1; 8 positions match TRBD1. V lost 4 bases and J lost 1; bases outside the gene matches: 6. CDR1 SGHRS and CDR2 YFSETQ come from the germline V gene. The CDR3 runs 15 residues. This CDR3 reads CASSKRTGPNTEAFF. The CDR3, as DNA: TGCGCCAGCAGCAAGCGGACAGGGCCGAACACTGAAGCTTTCTTT.

This chain joins TRBV24-1 and TRBJ1-4, with a possible D match to TRBD1 (5 bases). This CDR3 comprises 15 residues. Germline V gives CDR1 KGHDR, CDR2 SFDVKD. V lost 3 bases and J 0 bases, leaving 7 bases between the germline ends. CDR3 region: CATSDRTTTNEKLFF. The DNA for the CDR3 is TGTGCCACCAGTGATAGGACAACAACTAATGAAAAACTGTTTTTT.

In DNA form, the CDR3 reads TGTGCCAGCAGTGCCGCAGGCCTCAATCAGCCCCAGCATTTT. Amino acids: CASSAAGLNQPQHF. V is TRBV2 and J is TRBJ1-5; D is unresolved. This CDR3 contains 14 residues. In germline, CDR1 is SNHLY, CDR2 FYNNEI. Trimming left V 4 bases short and J 3 bases short, with 10 bases between.

The chain has TRBV6-5 and TRBJ1-2; TRBD1 agrees at 7 bases. Trimming at V came to 2 bases and at J to 8 bases, leaving 8 bases not matched to a gene. Germline values: CDR1 MNHEY, CDR2 SVGAGI. The CDR3 totals 14 residues. The CDR3 coding sequence is TGTGCCAGCAGTTACGCTGCAGGGGGACGAGGCTACACCTTC. Translated: CASSYAAGGRGYTF.

The gene calls are TRBV30 and TRBJ1-1; D might be TRBD1 (6 bases). Trimming pared 1 base from V and 6 bases from J, leaving 18 bases between. This CDR3 contains 15 residues. Germline V gives CDR1 GTSNPN, CDR2 SVGIG (reference sequence). This CDR3 reads CAWSGRPTGKAEAFF. The CDR3 nucleotides read TGTGCCTGGAGTGGTCGACCTACAGGGAAAGCTGAAGCTTTCTTT.

V and J are TRBV24-1 and TRBJ2-1; a weak D match, TRBD2 (6 bases). CDR1 KGHDR and CDR2 SFDVKD come from the germline V gene. The CDR3 has 15 amino acids. Deletions cut 8 bases from V and 3 bases from J, with 16 bases between. CDR3 residues: CATTGLAKNYNEQFF. In nucleotides, the CDR3 is TGTGCCACCACCGGGCTAGCGAAAAACTACAATGAGCAGTTCTTC.

The chain has TRBV11-3 and TRBJ2-7, with a weak D call TRBD2 (6 bases). CDR1 is SGHNT and CDR2 is YENEEA in the germline V gene. Trimming left V 3 bases short and J 2 bases short, with 17 bases between. The CDR3 consists of 16 residues. The CDR3 region has the DNA TGTGCCAGCAGCTTTCTGGTTTGGGGACTTGCCTACGAGCAGTACTTC. It translates to CASSFLVWGLAYEQYF.

The chain couples TRBV9 to TRBJ2-5, with TRBD1 identical over 10 bases. Germline loops: CDR1 SGDLS, CDR2 YYNGEE. The trim removed 4 bases at V and 4 bases at J, leaving 4 bases unmatched. The CDR3 has 14 amino acids. The CDR3 spells CASSPTGGLETQYF. CDR3 bases: TGTGCCAGCAGCCCGACAGGGGGCCTAGAGACCCAGTACTTC.

The CDR3 here is CASSARWLQGSGNTIYF. For the CDR3, the DNA is TGTGCCAGCAGCGCTCGATGGCTACAGGGGTCTGGAAACACCATATATTTT. The chain combines TRBV9 with TRBJ1-3, with TRBD1 matching 7 bases. The junction had 10 bases not matched to a gene; V was cut back by 3 bases and J by 1 base. Germline assignment: CDR1 SGDLS and CDR2 YYNGEE. The CDR3 runs to 17 residues.

The V gene is TRBV19, the J gene TRBJ2-7; D possibly corresponds to TRBD1 (7 bases). With 4 bases removed from V and 4 bases from J, the gap between germline ends came to 17 bases. Germline CDR1 LNHDA, CDR2 SQIVND (reference sequence). The CDR3 is 15 residues long. CDR3 DNA sequence: TGTGCCAGTAGTACCCAGGGGGGCCAGGCGTACGAGCAGTACTTC. This encodes CASSTQGGQAYEQYF.

V usage is TRBV6-5 and J usage is TRBJ1-2, with 7 bases matching TRBD1. J lost 4 bases, V lost 6 bases, and 2 bases had no gene match. From germline, CDR1 is MNHEY and CDR2 SVGAGI. The CDR3 extends over 12 amino acids. The DNA for the CDR3 is TGTGCCAGCAGGGGACAGAGCTATGGCTACACCTTC. It codes for CASRGQSYGYTF.

The V call is TRBV20-1, the J call TRBJ1-1; 7 bases align to TRBD1. The CDR3 contains 11 residues. V gave up 6 bases and J gave up 6 bases; unmatched junction bases: 4. From germline, CDR1 is DFQATT and CDR2 SNEGSKA (reference sequence). CDR3 loop: CSAGGGSEAFF. In nucleotides, the CDR3 is TGCAGTGCAGGAGGGGGCTCTGAAGCTTTCTTT.

The V gene is TRBV15, the J gene TRBJ2-5; D is perhaps TRBD2 (5 bases). The germline CDR1 and CDR2 sequences are LNHNV and YYDKDF (reference sequence). The ends were cut back, 0 bases at V and 5 bases at J, with 13 bases in the middle. The CDR3 consists of 15 residues. The CDR3 coding sequence is TGTGCCACCAGCAGAGATCGTAATAGCGCGGAGACCCAGTACTTC. This encodes CATSRDRNSAETQYF.

This clone appeared a single time. This chain joins TRBV27 and TRBJ2-2; no reliable D call. The CDR3 has 15 amino acids. Trimming removed 2 bases from V and 0 bases from J, with 7 bases in between. Per germline, CDR1 MNHEY and CDR2 SMNVEV (reference sequence). Written as DNA, the CDR3 is TGTGCCAGCAGTTTAGGCTCAGCGAACACCGGGGAGCTGTTTTTT. Translated, it gives CASSLGSANTGELFF.

The rearrangement joins TRBV2 to TRBJ1-5; 8 nucleotides agree with TRBD1. This CDR3 is 14 amino acids long. The germline V gene encodes CDR1 SNHLY and CDR2 FYNNEI. V shed 4 bases, J shed 1 base, and the junction held 0 bases outside the gene matches. The CDR3 nucleotides are TGTGCCAGCAGTGGGGACAGGAGCAATCAGCCCCAGCATTTT. This codes for CASSGDRSNQPQHF. Full variable domain (remainder filled in from reference TRBV2 and TRBJ1-5): EPEVTQTPSHQVTQMGQEVILRCVPISNHLYFYWYRQILGQKVEFLVSFYNNEISEKSEIFDDQFSVERPDGSNFTLKIRSTKLEDSAMYFCASSGDRSNQPQHFGDGTRLSIL.

This clone was observed a single time. The chain joins TRBV19 to TRBJ2-3; the match to TRBD2 covers 7 bases. CDR3 size: 15 residues. Germline V gene sequence: CDR1 LNHDA, CDR2 SQIVND (reference sequence). The ends lost 4 bases at V and 1 base at J; junction bases unmatched: 5. The CDR3 spells CASSNPGRRTDTQYF. CDR3 bases: TGTGCCAGTAGTAACCCCGGGAGGCGCACAGATACGCAGTATTTT.

The chain couples TRBV6-5 to TRBJ1-5; D possibly corresponds to TRBD1 (6 bases). CDR3 length equals 14 residues. From germline, CDR1 is MNHEY and CDR2 SVGAGI. The V end lost 4 bases, the J end lost 0 bases, and 7 bases lay between the germline ends. CDR3 protein: CASSLQGSNQPQHF. For the CDR3, the DNA is TGTGCCAGCAGTTTACAGGGTAGCAATCAGCCCCAGCATTTT.

The V and J genes are TRBV11-3 and TRBJ2-7; 15 nucleotides match TRBD2. V shed 5 bases, J shed 3 bases, and the junction held 8 bases outside the gene matches. The CDR3 extends over 17 amino acids. Germline V gene data show CDR1 as SGHNT and CDR2 as YENEEA. The CDR3 nucleotides are TGTGCCAGCAGCCGGACTAGCGGGAGGGCCTTAAACTACGAGCAGTACTTC. This encodes CASSRTSGRALNYEQYF.

V usage is TRBV6-5 and J usage is TRBJ1-1; D unclear. The V gene's germline CDR1 is MNHEY and CDR2 SVGAGI. V shed 6 bases and J shed 3 bases, with 17 bases lying between them. The CDR3 has 15 amino acids. This chain's CDR3 is CASRLTVPWDTEAFF. In DNA form, the CDR3 reads TGTGCCAGCAGATTAACAGTGCCCTGGGACACTGAAGCTTTCTTT.

The chain combines TRBV6-6 with TRBJ1-2; tentative D call: TRBD1 (6 bases). This CDR3 has 14 residues. CDR1 is MNHNY and CDR2 is SVGAGI in the germline V gene (reference sequence). The V end was cut by 5 bases, the J end by 6 bases, with 16 bases between. The CDR3 loop reads CASSRPEGDNGYTF. The CDR3 nucleotides are TGTGCCAGCAGTAGGCCTGAGGGGGACAATGGCTACACCTTC.

This chain joins TRBV19 and TRBJ2-7, with 10 positions matching TRBD1. The germline CDR1 and CDR2 sequences are LNHDA and SQIVND (reference sequence). Trimming removed 5 bases from V and 1 base from J; junction bases left unmatched: 14. The CDR3 runs to 18 residues. The CDR3, as DNA: TGTGCCAGTAGTCCAACCGGGACAGGGGTTCGAAAATCCTACGAGCAGTACTTC. It encodes CASSPTGTGVRKSYEQYF.

This clone was seen a handful of times. The V call is TRBV30, the J call TRBJ1-1; D is possibly TRBD1 (6 bases). The V gene lost 2 bases and the J gene lost 1 base, with 11 bases spanning the gap. CDR3 length equals 14 residues. From germline, CDR1 is GTSNPN and CDR2 SVGIG (reference sequence). The chain's CDR3 is CAWSKGGANTEAFF. CDR3 bases: TGTGCCTGGAGTAAGGGGGGGGCGAACACTGAAGCTTTCTTT.

This chain uses TRBV5-1 with TRBJ2-3; TRBD1 is a possible D gene (5 bases). Germline CDR1 is SGHRS and CDR2 is YFSETQ. The germline V and J ends were trimmed by 1 base and 10 bases, with 13 bases remaining between them. The CDR3 spans 13 residues. The CDR3 DNA follows: TGCGCCAGCAGCTTGTGGGTGCCCAGGGCGCAGTATTTT. This sequence encodes CASSLWVPRAQYF.

The gene calls are TRBV6-2 or TRBV6-3 and TRBJ1-2; possible D gene TRBD1, 6 bases. The germline V and J ends were trimmed by 4 bases and 3 bases, with 12 bases remaining between them. The CDR3 contains 14 residues. CDR1 is MNHEY, CDR2 SVGEGT, per germline. This CDR3 reads CASSSPTGYYGYTF. Here the CDR3 DNA reads TGTGCCAGCAGTTCGCCAACAGGGTACTATGGCTACACCTTC.

The rearrangement joins TRBV10-3 to TRBJ2-3; 9 nucleotides agree with TRBD2. The J segment lost 5 bases and the V segment lost 6 bases, leaving 12 bases of the junction unmatched. Germline CDR1 ENHRY, CDR2 SYGVKD. The CDR3 length is 16 residues. Here the CDR3 reads CAISRRGGRVEDTQYF. CDR3 nucleotide sequence: TGTGCCATCAGCCGACGGGGCGGGAGGGTGGAAGATACGCAGTATTTT.